This passage covers 13 T cell receptor beta chains from one sample sequenced in a study of CD8 T cells in ankylosing spondylitis. One entry per CDR3 protein, called by TCRdb with MiXCR from the 5' RACE reads. Of about 500,000 distinct CDR3 sequences listed, 5.3% are singletons. These receptors lack a known antigen. Study outcomes and limitations: Made up of eight or nine highly homologous variants, a TCR beta motif appeared characteristic of ankylosing spondylitis blood.

The sequenced sample consisted of blood, either unsorted or a sorted T cell fraction (not recorded which). These receptors all stem from a male donor with ankylosing spondylitis.

In its sample, this clonotype was seen many times. This chain joins TRBV7-8 and TRBJ2-1, with 7 bases lining up with TRBD1. After removal of 5 bases from V and 8 bases from J, the junction contained 15 bases not matched to a gene. The CDR3 covers 16 residues. Per germline, CDR1 SGHVS and CDR2 FQNEAQ. Here the CDR3 DNA reads TGTGCCAGCAGCATCAGACAGGGAGTAGTGGTCGATGAGCAGTTCTTC. Its protein product is CASSIRQGVVVDEQFF.

In its sample, this clonotype was seen many times. This rearrangement joins TRBV5-1 to TRBJ2-2; tentatively, D is TRBD2 (6 bases). The CDR3 is made up of 13 amino acids. Germline values: CDR1 SGHRS, CDR2 YFSETQ. Trimming stripped 4 bases from V and 5 bases from J, with 9 bases between. CDR3 in DNA: TGCGCCAGCAGCAGGGACTTTACCGGGGAGCTGTTTTTT. This codes for CASSRDFTGELFF.

The gene calls are TRBV3-1 and TRBJ2-5; D remains ambiguous. CDR1 and CDR2 (germline): LGHDT, YNNKEL (reference sequence). The CDR3 is made up of 13 amino acids. Trimming removed 10 bases from V and 5 bases from J, with 17 bases in between. CDR3 sequence (DNA): TGTGCCACCTCCAAGCAGATGCGGGAGACCCAGTACTTC. Translated, it gives CATSKQMRETQYF.

This clonotype has a count of ten or more. J is TRBJ2-5 and V is TRBV29-1; D not resolved. V shed 0 bases and J shed 2 bases, with 10 bases lying between them. Germline V gives CDR1 SQVTM, CDR2 ANQGSEA. The CDR3 is 14 amino acids. The CDR3 loop reads CSVEDPGFQETQYF. The DNA of the CDR3 is TGCAGCGTTGAAGATCCAGGTTTTCAAGAGACCCAGTACTTC.

This clonotype was seen repeatedly, ten times or more. The chain joins TRBV27 to TRBJ2-2, with 10 nucleotides matching TRBD2. The CDR3 consists of 16 residues. Unmatched junction bases numbered 10, after V lost 6 bases and J lost 6 bases. Germline CDR1 is MNHEY and CDR2 is SMNVEV (reference sequence). The CDR3: CASSNRTSGSPGELFF. CDR3 sequence (DNA): TGTGCCAGCAGCAATCGGACTAGCGGTTCCCCCGGGGAGCTGTTTTTT.

This clonotype was found many times. The CDR3: CSARKLVAAYNEQFF. The DNA of the CDR3 is TGCAGTGCCCGGAAACTAGTAGCAGCCTACAATGAGCAGTTCTTC. The chain recombines TRBV20-1 with TRBJ2-1; D perhaps matches TRBD2 (5 bases). V was shortened by 6 bases and J by 2 bases, with 17 bases between the two germline ends. Germline CDR1 and CDR2: DFQATT and SNEGSKA (reference sequence). The CDR3 runs 15 residues.

There are many counts of this clonotype. J is TRBJ2-7 and V is TRBV7-2; D not resolved. This CDR3 spans 14 amino acids. Germline V gives CDR1 SGHTA, CDR2 FQGNSA. The germline V and J ends were trimmed by 0 bases and 6 bases, with 12 bases remaining between them. Written as DNA, the CDR3 is TGTGCCAGCAGCTTAGCTTTTACTAACGGCGAGCAGTACTTC. Protein: CASSLAFTNGEQYF.

V and J are TRBV12-3 or TRBV12-4 and TRBJ2-5; unclear D gene. This CDR3 comprises 13 residues. V lost 5 bases and J 2 bases, leaving 9 bases between the germline ends. This chain's CDR3 is CASSNGEQETQYF. CDR3 sequence (DNA): TGTGCCAGCAGTAACGGAGAACAAGAGACCCAGTACTTC.

V is TRBV5-1 and J is TRBJ1-1; 8 nucleotides match TRBD1. From germline, CDR1 is SGHRS and CDR2 YFSETQ. There are 15 residues in the CDR3. V lost 0 bases to trimming and J lost 5 bases; unmatched junction nucleotides: 6. The CDR3 nucleotides read TGCGCCAGCAGCTTGGTAGGGACAGGACATACTGAAGCTTTCTTT. It is translated as CASSLVGTGHTEAFF. Full variable domain (outside the CDR3, taken from reference TRBV5-1 and TRBJ1-1): KAGVTQTPRYLIKTRGQQVTLSCSPISGHRSVSWYQQTPGQGLQFLFEYFSETQRNKGNFPGRFSGRQFSNSRSEMNVSTLELGDSALYLCASSLVGTGHTEAFFGQGTRLTVV.

Concerning this clonotype: A much larger clone differs by one base, so this may be a read error. The V call is TRBV5-1, the J call TRBJ2-2, with 8 positions matching TRBD1. After removal of 2 bases from V and 7 bases from J, the junction contained 10 bases not matched to a gene. The CDR3 has 16 residues. Germline V gene lookup returns CDR1 SGHRS and CDR2 YFSETQ. The CDR3 region has the DNA TGCGCCAGCAGCTTCCTTGCAGGGGGCCTCATCGGGGAGCTGTTTTTT. Translating it yields CASSFLAGGLIGELFF.

This clonotype has at least ten counts. The J gene is TRBJ2-3, the V gene TRBV5-5, with no clear D. Germline CDR1 and CDR2: SGHKS and YYEKEE (reference sequence). This CDR3 has 15 residues. Trimming left V 0 bases short and J 2 bases short, with 10 bases between. CDR3 region: CASSLGWDPTDTQYF. Here the CDR3 DNA reads TGTGCCAGCAGCTTGGGATGGGATCCCACAGATACGCAGTATTTT.

This clonotype was observed at least ten times. This sequence joins TRBV24-1 and TRBJ2-2; D is possibly TRBD2 (5 bases). Germline assignment: CDR1 KGHDR and CDR2 SFDVKD. This CDR3 comprises 13 residues. Trimming removed 8 bases at V and 7 bases at J, with 13 bases between. This CDR3 is CATNDHGDGELFF. CDR3 DNA: TGTGCCACCAATGACCACGGGGACGGGGAGCTGTTTTTT.

This clonotype appeared many times. This CDR3 reads CASSLGVRTRTDTQYF. DNA of the CDR3: TGTGCCAGCAGCTTAGGAGTTCGAACTCGCACAGATACGCAGTATTTT. This chain connects TRBV7-6 to TRBJ2-3; no clear D. Per germline, CDR1 SGHVS and CDR2 FNYEAQ. The CDR3 runs to 16 residues. V lost 1 base, J lost 1 base, and 12 bases lay in between.